The 21 T cell receptor beta chains in this list originate from one sample, sequenced in a study of blood T cells in healthy people across ages. A second PCR, run for roughly 7 to 11 cycles, used a sample-barcoded 5' primer plus a J-beta primer mix. TCRdb analysed the 5' RACE reads with MiXCR anew, one entry per CDR3 protein. In the table there are some 1.7 million distinct CDR3 sequences, 28% of which are singletons. Sequencing used blood. The receptors derive from a woman in her 30s in good health.

This clonotype was observed a few times. The rearrangement uses TRBV6-5 and TRBJ1-1; no definite D call. Deletions cut 2 bases from V and 1 base from J, with 8 bases between. Germline V gene sequence: CDR1 MNHEY, CDR2 SVGAGI. This CDR3 has 14 amino acids. The CDR3 DNA is TGTGCCAGCAGTTACGGACGGTGGAACACTGAAGCTTTCTTT. Its translation: CASSYGRWNTEAFF.

This clonotype has just a few counts. The junction differs from germline at one of its ends, possibly a read error. The chain combines TRBV20-1 with TRBJ2-7, with 7 bases matching TRBD2. Germline assignment: CDR1 DFQATT and CDR2 SNEGSKA (reference sequence). The CDR3 sequence is 14 residues long. CDR3 in amino acids: CSARSGGSSHEQYF. Here the CDR3 DNA reads TGCAGTGCTAGATCCGGGGGGAGCTCCCACGAGCAGTACTTC.

This clonotype was counted between two and nine times. The junction departs from the called germline gene at one end, perhaps through a read error. The chain combines TRBV12-3 or TRBV12-4 with TRBJ1-5, with D perhaps matching TRBD1 (5 bases). The CDR3 has 15 residues. This CDR3 is CASSLGGVSHQPQHF. The CDR3 region has the DNA TGTGCCAGCAGTTTAGGGGGGGTTAGCCATCAGCCCCAGCATTTT.

J is TRBJ1-5 and V is TRBV6-6; possibly TRBD1 for D (6 bases). V lost 4 bases and J 7 bases, leaving 20 bases between the germline ends. The germline CDR1 and CDR2 sequences are MNHNY and SVGAGI (reference sequence). The length of the CDR3 is 16 residues. The CDR3 here is CASSWNSRGGRQPQHF. The CDR3 DNA follows: TGTGCCAGCAGTTGGAACTCGAGGGGGGGAAGGCAGCCCCAGCATTTT.

This clonotype was detected many times. This sequence joins TRBV6-6 and TRBJ2-7, with 7 bases identical to TRBD2. CDR3 length equals 17 residues. The germline V gene has CDR1 MNHNY and CDR2 SVGAGI (reference sequence). The trim removed 9 bases at V and 0 bases at J, leaving 17 bases unmatched. CDR3 bases: TGTGCCAGTAGCGGCGCCCTCTGGGCGGGAGACTCCTACGAGCAGTACTTC. It is translated as CASSGALWAGDSYEQYF.

The table lists this clonotype with many counts. The rearrangement joins TRBV20-1 to TRBJ2-7; D may be TRBD2 (6 bases). V was pared by 6 bases and J by 3 bases, with 15 bases between. Germline loops: CDR1 DFQATT, CDR2 SNEGSKA (reference sequence). The CDR3 extends over 13 amino acids. The CDR3 coding sequence is TGCAGTGCCTCGGGGGATACTGACTACGAGCAGTACTTC. It yields the protein CSASGDTDYEQYF.

Here the CDR3 reads CASSFRQGDEKLFF. CDR3 DNA sequence: TGTGCCAGCAGCTTCAGACAGGGGGATGAAAAACTGTTTTTT. The gene calls are TRBV5-5 and TRBJ1-4, with TRBD1 identical over 9 bases. CDR1 SGHKS and CDR2 YYEKEE come from the germline V gene (reference sequence). This CDR3 has 14 amino acids. J gave up 6 bases and V 2 bases, and 2 bases lay outside the gene matches.

The CDR3 DNA reads as TGCGCCAGCAGCTTGGACGGGAATGTGAACGAGCAGTACTTC. This translates into CASSLDGNVNEQYF. The V and J genes are TRBV5-1 and TRBJ2-7; D might be TRBD2 (5 bases). This CDR3 is 14 amino acids long. Trimming stripped 0 bases from V and 5 bases from J, with 12 bases between. Germline-derived CDR1 and CDR2 are SGHRS and YFSETQ.

About this clonotype: A much more abundant neighbour one base away suggests this may be a read error. The genes are TRBV10-3 and TRBJ2-5; tentative D call: TRBD1 (6 bases). V was clipped by 4 bases and J by 2 bases, with 11 bases between them. The CDR3 loop spans 14 amino acids. Germline CDR1 ENHRY, CDR2 SYGVKD. The CDR3 loop is CAISGKGDQETQYF. CDR3 nucleotide sequence: TGTGCCATCAGTGGTAAGGGGGATCAAGAGACCCAGTACTTC.

The CDR3 spells CASSPQPRTSSPGDTQYF. The CDR3 bases are TGTGCCAGCAGCCCCCAACCGCGGACTAGCTCCCCGGGGGATACGCAGTATTTT. The V gene is TRBV7-2, the J gene TRBJ2-3, with TRBD2 matching over 8 bases. Germline-derived CDR1 and CDR2 are SGHTA and FQGNSA. The V segment lost 5 bases and the J segment 6 bases; nucleotides outside the gene matches: 19. The CDR3 is 18 amino acids.

This clonotype was detected only a few times. One end of the junction does not line up with germline, which may come from a read error. The chain employs TRBV29-1 and TRBJ2-3; tentatively, D is TRBD1 or TRBD2 (5 bases each). This CDR3 spans 16 amino acids. Germline V gene lookup returns CDR1 SQVTM and CDR2 ANQGSEA. CDR3 bases: TGCAGCGCTGAACCCCGGGACGGCGAGATCACAGATACGCAGTATTTT. It yields the protein CSAEPRDGEITDTQYF.

V is TRBV12-3 or TRBV12-4 and J is TRBJ2-5; D may correspond to TRBD1 or TRBD2 (5 bases each). Trimming took off 3 bases at V and 4 bases at J, with 9 bases between the two ends. The CDR3 extends over 13 amino acids. The CDR3 DNA reads TGTGCCAGCAGTTTTAGGGACGGAGAGACCCAGTACTTC. This gives the protein CASSFRDGETQYF.

This clonotype was seen many times. J is TRBJ2-5 and V is TRBV20-1, with D possibly TRBD2 on 6 matching bases. Per the germline V gene, CDR1 is DFQATT and CDR2 is SNEGSKA (reference sequence). Trimming removed 2 bases at V and 4 bases at J, with 14 bases between. The CDR3 is made up of 14 amino acids. This CDR3 is CSARRLANAETQYF. The CDR3 nucleotides are TGCAGTGCTAGACGCCTAGCGAACGCAGAGACCCAGTACTTC.

This clonotype has a handful of counts. The V and J genes are TRBV20-1 and TRBJ2-3; D perhaps matches TRBD2 (5 bases). Trimming left V 5 bases short and J 0 bases short, with 12 bases between. Germline V lookup: CDR1 DFQATT, CDR2 SNEGSKA (reference sequence). There are 14 residues in the CDR3. The CDR3 loop is CSAARARSTDTQYF. The CDR3 nucleotides are TGCAGTGCTGCGAGGGCGCGGAGCACAGATACGCAGTATTTT.

The chain combines TRBV20-1 with TRBJ1-6; D might be TRBD1 (5 bases). Trimming shortened V by 3 bases and J by 12 bases, and 12 bases separated the two germline ends. The V gene's germline CDR1 is DFQATT and CDR2 SNEGSKA (reference sequence). The CDR3 length is 12 residues. The CDR3: CSASRDRGPLHF. Here the CDR3 DNA reads TGCAGTGCTAGCCGGGACCGAGGACCCCTCCACTTT.

This clonotype was seen repeatedly, ten times or more. The rearrangement joins TRBV4-3 to TRBJ2-7, with 12 bases identical to TRBD2. The CDR3 covers 15 residues. The junction had 5 bases not matched to a gene; V was cut back by 4 bases and J by 4 bases. CDR1 and CDR2 (germline): LGHNA, YSLEER. The CDR3 here is CASSLRLAGEYEQYF. The CDR3 bases are TGCGCCAGCAGCCTTAGACTAGCGGGAGAGTACGAGCAGTACTTC.

The chain is built from TRBV6-1 and TRBJ2-7, with 7 bases that match TRBD1. Trimming at V came to 8 bases and at J to 5 bases, leaving 12 bases not matched to a gene. The CDR3 loop spans 14 amino acids. Germline V lookup: CDR1 MNHNS, CDR2 SASEGT. CDR3 loop: CASYSSTGTDEQYF. The CDR3 DNA reads TGTGCCAGCTACTCCTCGACAGGGACCGACGAGCAGTACTTC.

This clonotype was seen a few times. The genes are TRBV7-2 and TRBJ1-5, with D possibly TRBD1 on 5 matching bases. Germline CDR1 is SGHTA and CDR2 is FQGNSA. This CDR3 has 14 residues. Trimming left V 5 bases short and J 6 bases short, with 14 bases between. For the CDR3, the DNA is TGTGCCAGCAGCCCCCGGGGGTTGGGTCAGCCCCAGCATTTT. Translating it yields CASSPRGLGQPQHF.

The sample holds a few counts of this clonotype. The J gene is TRBJ2-2, the V gene TRBV5-1; D may be TRBD2 (6 bases). V was shortened by 4 bases and J by 0 bases, with 16 bases between the two germline ends. Germline CDR1 reads SGHRS; CDR2 reads YFSETQ. The CDR3 is made up of 17 amino acids. The CDR3 loop is CASSQSGRSSNTGELFF. Here the CDR3 DNA reads TGCGCCAGCAGCCAATCAGGGAGGAGTTCGAACACCGGGGAGCTGTTTTTT.

V and J are TRBV7-2 and TRBJ2-3, with TRBD2 identical over 13 bases. Germline lookup yields CDR1 SGHTA and CDR2 FQGNSA. The CDR3 sequence is 15 residues long. CDR3 residues: CVAIPTSGRSGTQYF. Written as DNA, the CDR3 is TGTGTCGCGATACCGACTAGCGGGAGGAGCGGTACGCAGTATTTT.

Comments on this clonotype: A much larger clone differs from this one at a single base, so this may be a read error. The chain recombines TRBV29-1 with TRBJ2-4, with a weak D call TRBD2 (5 bases). CDR1 and CDR2 (germline): SQVTM, ANQGSEA. This CDR3 has 15 residues. The ends were cut back, 2 bases at V and 3 bases at J, with 14 bases in the middle. The CDR3: CSVEISGRGKNIQYF. The CDR3 bases are TGCAGCGTTGAAATTTCGGGGAGAGGCAAAAACATTCAGTACTTC.